The 27 T cell receptor beta chains below come from one sample, sequenced in a study of T cells after yellow fever vaccination. TCRdb called the 5' RACE reads again in MiXCR, with one record for every CDR3 protein. The sample has some 560,000 distinct CDR3 sequences; approximately 21% are singletons. The specimen comprised PBMCs, sampled 15 days after the yellow fever booster vaccination. These receptors all come from a man aged 30-40 years who received the YFV17D yellow fever vaccine.

This chain uses TRBV7-8 with TRBJ1-6; no definite D call. The CDR3 has 14 amino acids. From germline, CDR1 is SGHVS and CDR2 FQNEAQ. V lost 5 bases, J lost 10 bases, and 15 bases lay in between. CDR3 region: CASSPQAVGSPLHF. The CDR3 DNA follows: TGTGCCAGCAGCCCCCAGGCCGTGGGGTCACCCCTCCACTTT.

The chain combines TRBV25-1 with TRBJ1-6, with TRBD1 identical over 8 bases. From germline, CDR1 is MGHDK and CDR2 SYGVNS. The V and J ends lost 3 bases and 7 bases, in that order; junction bases with no gene match: 5. The CDR3 has 15 amino acids. CDR3 sequence (DNA): TGTGCCAGCAGTGATAGACAGGGGAGGAATTCACCCCTCCACTTT. Amino acids: CASSDRQGRNSPLHF.

This clonotype occurred a few times. The V call is TRBV4-3, the J call TRBJ2-5; D unresolved. Germline V lookup: CDR1 LGHNA, CDR2 YSLEER. The CDR3 totals 14 residues. V gave up 1 base and J gave up 2 bases, with 8 bases separating them. The CDR3 DNA is TGCGCCAGCAGCCAAGGGGATCAGCAAGAGACCCAGTACTTC. Translating gives CASSQGDQQETQYF.

The CDR3 loop is CASNSESYEQYF. The CDR3 nucleotides read TGTGCCAGCAACTCAGAATCCTACGAGCAGTACTTC. This chain links TRBV5-6 with TRBJ2-7, with D unresolved. V was pared by 6 bases and J by 1 base, with 8 bases between. CDR1 is SGHDT and CDR2 is YYEEEE in the germline V gene. The CDR3 contains 12 residues. The full variable domain, with the rest looked up from reference TRBV5-6 and TRBJ2-7, is DAGVTQSPTHLIKTRGQQVTLRCSPKSGHDTVSWYQQALGQGPQFIFQYYEEEERQRGNFPDRFSGHQFPNYSSELNVNALLLGDSALYLCASNSESYEQYFGPGTRLTVT.

The genes are TRBV3-1 and TRBJ1-1, with a weak D call TRBD1 (5 bases). Trimming took 3 bases from V and 6 from J, leaving 11 bases between them. The CDR3 runs to 13 residues. The germline gives CDR1 LGHDT, CDR2 YNNKEL (reference sequence). The CDR3 DNA reads as TGTGCCAGCAGCCACAGGGATTCGGCTGAAGCTTTCTTT. It specifies CASSHRDSAEAFF.

The V call is TRBV3-1, the J call TRBJ2-1; 11 bases align to TRBD2. With 1 base clipped from V and 7 bases from J, the junction kept 6 bases outside the gene matches. Germline CDR1 and CDR2: LGHDT and YNNKEL (reference sequence). The length of the CDR3 is 16 residues. This chain's CDR3 is CASSQGILAGANEQFF. CDR3 in DNA: TGTGCCAGCAGCCAAGGGATACTAGCGGGAGCAAATGAGCAGTTCTTC.

This clonotype was counted only a few times. This sequence joins TRBV5-1 and TRBJ2-1, with TRBD1 matching 7 bases. CDR3 size: 13 residues. Germline V gene sequence: CDR1 SGHRS, CDR2 YFSETQ. Trimming cost V 7 bases and J 6 bases; bases outside gene matches: 7. DNA of the CDR3: TGCGCCAGCGGAGCAACAGGGGTCAATGAGCAGTTCTTC. Amino acids: CASGATGVNEQFF.

This clonotype was picked up a small number of times. The rearrangement links TRBV25-1 to TRBJ2-7, with D maybe TRBD1 (6 bases). This CDR3 contains 13 residues. V was cut by 4 bases and J by 3 bases, with 10 bases left in between. Looked up from germline, CDR1 is MGHDK and CDR2 is SYGVNS. The CDR3 DNA follows: TGTGCCAGCAGTGGAGACAGGAACTACGAGCAGTACTTC. As protein: CASSGDRNYEQYF.

The sample holds a few counts of this clonotype. The V gene is TRBV7-9, the J gene TRBJ2-1; 10 bases are shared with TRBD2. V dropped 5 bases and J dropped 0; count of bases not matched to a gene: 4. This CDR3 spans 16 amino acids. Germline CDR1 reads SEHNR; CDR2 reads FQNEAQ (reference sequence). CDR3 in amino acids: CASSSTSGASYNEQFF. CDR3 bases: TGTGCCAGCAGCAGTACTAGCGGGGCCTCCTACAATGAGCAGTTCTTC.

This clonotype was found once. The chain recombines TRBV11-2 with TRBJ1-1, with D perhaps matching TRBD1 (6 bases). In germline, CDR1 is SGHAT, CDR2 FQNNGV. The CDR3 totals 19 residues. Trimming pared 2 bases from V and 6 bases from J, leaving 28 bases between. CDR3 nucleotide sequence: TGTGCCAGCAGCTTAAACGGACCCGGATATCAGGGGCGCCTAGCTGAAGCTTTCTTT. Protein: CASSLNGPGYQGRLAEAFF. Filled out from reference TRBV11-2 and TRBJ1-1, the complete variable domain reads EAGVAQSPRYKIIEKRQSVAFWCNPISGHATLYWYQQILGQGPKLLIQFQNNGVVDDSQLPKDRFSAERLKGVDSTLKIQPAKLEDSAVYLCASSLNGPGYQGRLAEAFFGQGTRLTVV.

The chain has TRBV7-9 and TRBJ2-7; D remains ambiguous. Trimming left V 5 bases short and J 5 bases short, with 13 bases between. This CDR3 is 13 amino acids long. In germline, CDR1 is SEHNR, CDR2 FQNEAQ (reference sequence). The CDR3 nucleotides read TGTGCCAGCAGCCCTCCCCCAACCCACGAGCAGTACTTC. It specifies CASSPPPTHEQYF.

The chain recombines TRBV5-4 with TRBJ2-2; 9 bases align to TRBD2. V gave up 2 bases and J gave up 2 bases; unmatched junction bases: 4. Germline CDR1 is SGHNT and CDR2 is YYREEE (reference sequence). CDR3 size: 16 residues. The chain's CDR3 is CASSLGGRANTGELFF. DNA of the CDR3: TGTGCCAGCAGCTTAGGCGGGAGGGCCAACACCGGGGAGCTGTTTTTT.

This clonotype was counted between two and nine times. The J gene is TRBJ2-7, the V gene TRBV14; no definite D call. The CDR3 covers 14 residues. The V end lost 5 bases, the J end lost 3 bases, and 14 bases lay between the germline ends. Germline values: CDR1 SGHDN, CDR2 FVKESK. The DNA of the CDR3 is TGTGCCAGCAGCTACGGGTCCAACTTCTACGAGCAGTACTTC. Protein: CASSYGSNFYEQYF.

The J gene is TRBJ2-5, the V gene TRBV20-1; D possibly corresponds to TRBD2 (6 bases). CDR1 and CDR2 (germline): DFQATT, SNEGSKA (reference sequence). Trimming removed 6 bases from V and 2 bases from J, with 13 bases in between. The CDR3 runs 13 residues. The CDR3 sequence: CSAPGGNQETQYF. The DNA of the CDR3 is TGCAGTGCCCCGGGCGGGAATCAAGAGACCCAGTACTTC.

V is TRBV6-1 and J is TRBJ1-3; 8 bases map to TRBD1. CDR3 size: 14 residues. With 7 bases clipped from V and 8 bases from J, the junction kept 10 bases outside the gene matches. Germline V gives CDR1 MNHNS, CDR2 SASEGT. This CDR3 reads CASKPGQAGYTIYF. The DNA for the CDR3 is TGTGCCAGCAAACCGGGACAGGCGGGTTACACCATATATTTT.

This clonotype has a handful of counts. V gene TRBV2 combines with J gene TRBJ2-7; D is perhaps TRBD2 (6 bases). The CDR3 extends over 15 amino acids. Germline V gene lookup returns CDR1 SNHLY and CDR2 FYNNEI. The V gene lost 5 bases and the J gene lost 2 bases, with 16 bases spanning the gap. CDR3 coding DNA: TGTGCCAGCAGTTCCCAGCGGGCGGTTACCTACGAGCAGTACTTC. Translation gives CASSSQRAVTYEQYF.

This chain joins TRBV20-1 and TRBJ1-4; TRBD1 agrees at 8 bases. After removal of 4 bases from V and 5 bases from J, the junction contained 3 bases not matched to a gene. CDR1 DFQATT and CDR2 SNEGSKA come from the germline V gene (reference sequence). The CDR3 has 13 residues. CDR3 coding DNA: TGCAGTGCTAATGGACAGGGAAATGAAAAACTGTTTTTT. This codes for CSANGQGNEKLFF.

CDR3 bases: TGCAGTGCTAGAGATTGGCGCGGAGGGGGATCGGAGACCCAGTACTTC. Translating it yields CSARDWRGGGSETQYF. This chain uses TRBV20-1 with TRBJ2-5; perhaps D is TRBD1 or TRBD2 (6 bases each). Trimming left V 0 bases short and J 5 bases short, with 19 bases between. From germline, CDR1 is DFQATT and CDR2 SNEGSKA (reference sequence). The CDR3 is 16 residues long.

J is TRBJ2-1 and V is TRBV7-8; 7 bases agree with TRBD1. The V gene end was trimmed by 0 bases and the J gene end by 3 bases; junction bases not matched to a gene: 2. The germline V gene encodes CDR1 SGHVS and CDR2 FQNEAQ. The CDR3 loop spans 15 amino acids. This CDR3 reads CASSLAGQHYNEQFF. CDR3 in DNA: TGTGCCAGCAGCTTAGCGGGACAGCACTACAATGAGCAGTTCTTC.

The chain has TRBV12-3 or TRBV12-4 and TRBJ2-2; possibly TRBD1 for D (5 bases). This CDR3 has 13 residues. V was trimmed by 2 bases and J by 8 bases, leaving 9 bases between them. The chain's CDR3 is CASSLLGLGELFF. In nucleotides, the CDR3 is TGTGCCAGCAGTTTATTGGGGCTTGGGGAGCTGTTTTTT.

The chain employs TRBV11-2 and TRBJ2-5; D not certain. Germline lookup yields CDR1 SGHAT and CDR2 FQNNGV. Between the trimmed V and J ends, which lost 3 bases and 1 base, there was a span of 6 bases. The CDR3 runs to 13 residues. CDR3 bases: TGTGCCAGCAGCTTCTTCATCCAAGAGACCCAGTACTTC. This gives the protein CASSFFIQETQYF. Full variable domain (rest looked up from reference TRBV11-2 and TRBJ2-5): EAGVAQSPRYKIIEKRQSVAFWCNPISGHATLYWYQQILGQGPKLLIQFQNNGVVDDSQLPKDRFSAERLKGVDSTLKIQPAKLEDSAVYLCASSFFIQETQYFGPGTRLLVL.

This clonotype was recorded a few times. The gene calls are TRBV7-3 and TRBJ2-1, with 7 bases that match TRBD2. Germline CDR1 SGHTA, CDR2 FQGTGA. This CDR3 contains 16 residues. Trimming cost V 5 bases and J 1 base; bases outside gene matches: 8. CDR3 loop: CASSPEGAGSYNEQFF. DNA for the CDR3: TGTGCCAGCAGCCCCGAGGGAGCGGGATCCTACAATGAGCAGTTCTTC.

The chain has TRBV7-9 and TRBJ2-7; 8 bases line up with TRBD2. J gave up 2 bases and V 8 bases, and 5 bases lay outside the gene matches. Germline CDR1 and CDR2: SEHNR and FQNEAQ (reference sequence). The CDR3 runs to 13 residues. The CDR3 loop is CASRVAGTYEQYF. The CDR3 coding sequence is TGTGCCAGCCGAGTAGCGGGAACCTACGAGCAGTACTTC.

CDR3 DNA: TGCAGTGCTTTCGCTCGGGTAGCGACACAAGAGACCCAGTACTTC. Translated: CSAFARVATQETQYF. The chain carries TRBV20-1 and TRBJ2-5, with a weak D call TRBD2 (5 bases). Trimming cost V 5 bases and J 2 bases, with 18 bases left between them. The CDR3 has 15 residues. Germline assignment: CDR1 DFQATT and CDR2 SNEGSKA (reference sequence).

With regard to this clonotype: Mismatch with germline at one junction end may stem from a read error. The chain links TRBV24-1 to TRBJ2-1; no definite D call. CDR1 and CDR2 from the germline V gene are KGHDR and SFDVKD. CDR3 length: 11 residues. CDR3 nucleotide sequence: TGTGCCCCCAGTTGTGGGAAGGAGCAGTTCTTC. Protein: CAPSCGKEQFF.

This clonotype was counted at least ten times. The rearrangement joins TRBV10-3 to TRBJ2-3, with D tentatively TRBD2 (6 bases). Germline V gene lookup returns CDR1 ENHRY and CDR2 SYGVKD. CDR3 size: 15 residues. The V end lost 4 bases, the J end lost 2 bases, and 13 bases lay between the germline ends. This chain's CDR3 is CAISGGSGPTDTQYF. In DNA form, the CDR3 reads TGTGCCATCAGTGGTGGTAGCGGCCCCACAGATACGCAGTATTTT.

The chain has TRBV5-8 and TRBJ2-1; 8 nucleotides match TRBD2. Germline V lookup: CDR1 SGHTS, CDR2 YDEGEE. J lost 6 bases, V lost 4 bases, and 9 bases had no gene match. The CDR3 has 15 residues. CDR3 protein: CASSLAGTSVNEQFF. The DNA for the CDR3 is TGTGCCAGCAGCCTAGCCGGGACTAGTGTCAATGAGCAGTTCTTC.